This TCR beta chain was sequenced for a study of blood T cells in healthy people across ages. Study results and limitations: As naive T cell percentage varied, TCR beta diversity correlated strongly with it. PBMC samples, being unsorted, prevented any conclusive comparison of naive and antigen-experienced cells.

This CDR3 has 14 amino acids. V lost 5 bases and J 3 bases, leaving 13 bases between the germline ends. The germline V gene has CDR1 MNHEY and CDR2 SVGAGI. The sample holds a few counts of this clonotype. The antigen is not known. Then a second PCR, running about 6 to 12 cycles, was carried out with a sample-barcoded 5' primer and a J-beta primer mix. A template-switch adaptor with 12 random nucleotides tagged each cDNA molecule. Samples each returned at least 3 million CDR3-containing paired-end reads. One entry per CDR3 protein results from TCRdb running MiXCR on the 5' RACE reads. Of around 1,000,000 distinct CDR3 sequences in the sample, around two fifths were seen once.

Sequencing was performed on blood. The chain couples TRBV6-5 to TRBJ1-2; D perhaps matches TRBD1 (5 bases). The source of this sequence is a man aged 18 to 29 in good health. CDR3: CASSRDRVYYGYTF. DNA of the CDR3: TGTGCCAGCAGTCGAGACAGAGTTTACTATGGCTACACCTTC.